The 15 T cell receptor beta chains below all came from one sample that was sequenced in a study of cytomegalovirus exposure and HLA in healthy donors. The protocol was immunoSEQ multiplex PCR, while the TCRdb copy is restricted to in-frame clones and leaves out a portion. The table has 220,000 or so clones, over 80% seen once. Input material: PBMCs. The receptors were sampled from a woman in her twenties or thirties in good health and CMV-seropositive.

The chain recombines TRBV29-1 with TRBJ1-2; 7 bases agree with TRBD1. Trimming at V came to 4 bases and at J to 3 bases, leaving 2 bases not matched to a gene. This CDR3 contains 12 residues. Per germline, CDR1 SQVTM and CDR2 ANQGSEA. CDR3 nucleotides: TGCAGCGTTGCCCAGGGGGACTATGGCTACACCTTC. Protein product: CSVAQGDYGYTF.

Here the CDR3 reads CASRDSPYNEQFF. The CDR3 region has the DNA TGTGCCAGCAGGGACAGTCCTTACAATGAGCAGTTCTTC. The chain couples TRBV27 to TRBJ2-1; D possibly corresponds to TRBD1 (6 bases). Trimming removed 6 bases from V and 4 bases from J, with 10 bases in between. CDR1 and CDR2 from the germline V gene are MNHEY and SMNVEV (reference sequence). CDR3 length equals 13 residues.

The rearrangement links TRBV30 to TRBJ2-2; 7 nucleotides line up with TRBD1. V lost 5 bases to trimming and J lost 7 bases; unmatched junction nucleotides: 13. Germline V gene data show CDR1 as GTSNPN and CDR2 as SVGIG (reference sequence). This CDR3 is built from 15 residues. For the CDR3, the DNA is TGTGCCTGGCGAGGGGGCCAGGGGGTGCGCGGGGAGCTGTTTTTT. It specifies CAWRGGQGVRGELFF.

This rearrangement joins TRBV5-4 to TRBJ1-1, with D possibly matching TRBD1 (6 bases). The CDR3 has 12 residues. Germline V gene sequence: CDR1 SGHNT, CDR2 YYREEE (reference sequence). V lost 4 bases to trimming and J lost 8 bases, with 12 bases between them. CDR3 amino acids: CASSTRGGEAFF. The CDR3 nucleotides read TGTGCCAGCAGCACGAGGGGGGGCGAAGCTTTCTTT.

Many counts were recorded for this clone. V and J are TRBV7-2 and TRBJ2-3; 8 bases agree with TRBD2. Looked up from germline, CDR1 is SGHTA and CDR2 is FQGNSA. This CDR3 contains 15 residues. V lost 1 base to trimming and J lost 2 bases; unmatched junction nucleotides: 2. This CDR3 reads CASSLGGRYTDTQYF. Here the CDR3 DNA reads TGTGCCAGCAGCTTAGGCGGGAGGTACACAGATACGCAGTATTTT. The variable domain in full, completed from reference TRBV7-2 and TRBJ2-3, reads GAGVSQSPSNKVTEKGKDVELRCDPISGHTALYWYRQSLGQGLEFLIYFQGNSAPDKSGLPSDRFSAERTGGSVSTLTIQRTQQEDSAVYLCASSLGGRYTDTQYFGPGTRLTVL.

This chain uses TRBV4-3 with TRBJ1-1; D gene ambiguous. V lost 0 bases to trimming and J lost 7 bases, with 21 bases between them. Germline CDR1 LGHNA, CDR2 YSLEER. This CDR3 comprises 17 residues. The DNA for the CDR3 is TGCGCCAGCAGCCAAGATCCCCTCTGGGCTGGTACAAATGAAGCTTTCTTT. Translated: CASSQDPLWAGTNEAFF.

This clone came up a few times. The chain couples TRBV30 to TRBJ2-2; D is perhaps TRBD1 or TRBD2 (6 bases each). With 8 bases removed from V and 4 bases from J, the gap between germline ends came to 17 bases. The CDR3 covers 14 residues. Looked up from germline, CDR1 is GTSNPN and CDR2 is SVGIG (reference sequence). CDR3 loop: CAGEGGAGTGELFF. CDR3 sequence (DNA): TGTGCCGGAGAGGGGGGCGCGGGCACCGGGGAGCTGTTTTTT.

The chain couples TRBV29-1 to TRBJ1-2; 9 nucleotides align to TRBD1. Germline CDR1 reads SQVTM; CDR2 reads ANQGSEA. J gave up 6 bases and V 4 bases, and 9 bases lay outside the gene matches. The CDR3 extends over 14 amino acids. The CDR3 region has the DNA TGCAGCGTTGCCGGGACAGGGTTTATCGATGGCTACACCTTC. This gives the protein CSVAGTGFIDGYTF.

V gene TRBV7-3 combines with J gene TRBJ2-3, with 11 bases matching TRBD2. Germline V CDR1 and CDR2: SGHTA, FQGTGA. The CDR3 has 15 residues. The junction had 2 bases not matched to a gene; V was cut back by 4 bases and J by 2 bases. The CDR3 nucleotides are TGTGCCAGCAGCTCGGGACTAGCGGACACAGATACGCAGTATTTT. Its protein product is CASSSGLADTDTQYF.

The CDR3 loop reads CASSLAQGSGSAFF. CDR3 coding DNA: TGCGCCAGCAGCTTGGCGCAGGGATCAGGATCAGCTTTCTTT. The V call is TRBV5-1, the J call TRBJ1-1, with a possible D match to TRBD1 (5 bases). Germline values: CDR1 SGHRS, CDR2 YFSETQ. CDR3 length: 14 amino acids. The germline V and J ends were trimmed by 0 bases and 10 bases, with 16 bases remaining between them.

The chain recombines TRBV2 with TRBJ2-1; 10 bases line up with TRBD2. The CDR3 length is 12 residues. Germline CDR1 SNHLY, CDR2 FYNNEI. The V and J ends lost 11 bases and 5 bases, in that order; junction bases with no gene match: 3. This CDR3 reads CAGLAVNNEQFF. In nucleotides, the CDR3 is TGTGCCGGACTAGCGGTAAACAATGAGCAGTTCTTC. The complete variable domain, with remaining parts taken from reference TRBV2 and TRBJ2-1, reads EPEVTQTPSHQVTQMGQEVILRCVPISNHLYFYWYRQILGQKVEFLVSFYNNEISEKSEIFDDQFSVERPDGSNFTLKIRSTKLEDSAMYFCAGLAVNNEQFFGPGTRLTVL.

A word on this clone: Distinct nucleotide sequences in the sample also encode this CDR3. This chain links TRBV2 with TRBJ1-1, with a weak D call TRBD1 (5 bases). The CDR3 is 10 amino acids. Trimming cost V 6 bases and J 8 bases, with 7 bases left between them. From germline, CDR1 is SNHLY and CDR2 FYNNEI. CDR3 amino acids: CASRGPEAFF. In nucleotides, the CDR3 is TGTGCCAGCAGGGGACCCGAAGCTTTCTTT.

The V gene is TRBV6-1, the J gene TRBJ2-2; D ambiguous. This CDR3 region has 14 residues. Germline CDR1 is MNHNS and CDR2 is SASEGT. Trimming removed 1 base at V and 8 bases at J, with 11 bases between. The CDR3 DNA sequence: TGTGCCAGCAGTGAAGGGCAGGAGCGAGGGGAGCTGTTTTTT. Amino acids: CASSEGQERGELFF.

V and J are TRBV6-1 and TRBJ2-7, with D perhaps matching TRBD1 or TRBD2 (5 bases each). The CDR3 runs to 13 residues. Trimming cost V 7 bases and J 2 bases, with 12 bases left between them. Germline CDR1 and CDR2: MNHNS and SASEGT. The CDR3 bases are TGTGCCAGCAACCGGGACGGAGCCTACGAGCAGTACTTC. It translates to CASNRDGAYEQYF.

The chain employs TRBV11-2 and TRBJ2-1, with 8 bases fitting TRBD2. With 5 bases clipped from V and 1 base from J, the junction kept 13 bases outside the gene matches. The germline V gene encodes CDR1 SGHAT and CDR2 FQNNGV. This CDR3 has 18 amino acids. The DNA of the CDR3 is TGTGCCAGCAGCCCCGGGGTAGCGGGGCCGTCGTCCTACAATGAGCAGTTCTTC. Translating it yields CASSPGVAGPSSYNEQFF.